These T cell receptor beta chains were read from a single sample in a study of OX40 agonist ivuxolimab in advanced cancers. Measured with immunoSEQ multiplex PCR; TCRdb has only the in-frame clones, and not every one. The table has approximately 81,000 clones, about 84% seen once. Source: CD4+ or CD8+ T cells sorted from blood, taken in a trial of the OX40 agonist ivuxolimab. These TCRs come from an adult with an advanced solid tumor such as melanoma, head and neck, liver or kidney cancer. The CDR3 runs from the conserved cysteine through the conserved F or W. D genes are given only for firm matches. Clone sizes are given selectively: once, few, many, or a class where the clone is expanded.

>TRBV29-1|TRBJ1-1|few|-
TGCAGCGTTGACAGGAACGGGAACACTGAAGCTTTCTTT
CSVDRNGNTEAFF
>TRBV5-6|TRBJ2-3|few|-
TGTGCCAGCAGCTCCCCGGGACAGCAGTATTTT
CASSSPGQQYF
>TRBV11-2|TRBJ2-5|-|-
TGTGCCAGCAGCCAGAGGGGGGGCGGGGAGACCCAGTACTTC
CASSQRGGGETQYF
>TRBV11-3|TRBJ1-2|-|-
TGTGCCAGCAGCCCTAGTGTCTCATACACGGGAGGCTACACCTTC
CASSPSVSYTGGYTF
>TRBV5-1|TRBJ2-1|-|-
TGCGCCAGCAGCTTGAGCACTAGCTCCTACAATGAGCAGTTCTTC
CASSLSTSSYNEQFF
>TRBV27|TRBJ1-5|-|TRBD1
TGTGCCAGTCGTCCGGGACAGCGACTCGTGGCCCAGCATTTT
CASRPGQRLVAQHF
>TRBV11-2|TRBJ1-1|-|-
TGTGCCAGCAACATTAACGGAGGGAACACTGAAGCTTTCTTT
CASNINGGNTEAFF
>TRBV6-6|TRBJ2-2|-|-
TGTGCCAGCACACAGGGCTCCCCGGGCGGGGAGCTGTTTTTT
CASTQGSPGGELFF
>TRBV13|TRBJ2-2|-|TRBD2
TGTGCCAGCAGCGCGGGACTAGCAGGAAACACCGGGGAGCTGTTTTTT
CASSAGLAGNTGELFF
>TRBV5-1|TRBJ1-2|-|TRBD1
TGCGCCAGCAGCTATGGGACAGGAGCTAACTATGGCTACACCTTC
CASSYGTGANYGYTF
>TRBV7-9|TRBJ1-1|medium-sized|-
TGTGCCAGCAGCTTAAAGGGACTCGGAAAGGAAGCTTTCTTT
CASSLKGLGKEAFF
>TRBV10-3|TRBJ2-1|few|TRBD2
TGTGCCACCGCCCGGACTAGCGGGGAAGAGCAGTTCTTC
CATARTSGEEQFF
>TRBV14|TRBJ2-7|-|TRBD1
TGTGCCAGCAGCCAAGAGAACAGGGGGCCCTACGAGCAGTACTTC
CASSQENRGPYEQYF
>TRBV19|TRBJ1-1|-|-
TGTGCCAGTAGCATACAGGGCTGGAACACTGAAGCTTTCTTT
CASSIQGWNTEAFF
>TRBV9|TRBJ2-1|few|TRBD1
TGTGCCAGCAGCGTAGCCTCTTCCGGGACAGGGAGGTACAATGAGCAGTTCTTC
CASSVASSGTGRYNEQFF
>TRBV10-2|TRBJ2-7|few|-
TGCGCCAGCAGTGAGGGAGGCTCCAGCTCCTACGAGCAGTACTTC
CASSEGGSSSYEQYF
>TRBV7-8|TRBJ2-5|-|TRBD2
TGTGCCAGCAGCTTAGGTCGTTCAGGGGGACTAGCGGGAGGACGACAACAGACCCAGTACTTC
CASSLGRSGGLAGGRQQTQYF
>TRBV5-5|TRBJ2-7|-|-
TGTGCCAGCAGCTTGGCCTACACGTTCTTGAGCTCCTACGAGCAGTACTTC
CASSLAYTFLSSYEQYF
>TRBV29-1|TRBJ2-2|-|-
TGCAGCGTTGGGGGGACCGGGGAGCTGTTTTTT
CSVGGTGELFF
>TRBV25-1|TRBJ1-5|-|-
TGTGCCAGCTTATTTTTAGGGGGAAATCAGCCCCAGCATTTT
CASLFLGGNQPQHF
>TRBV5-8|TRBJ2-7|-|TRBD1
TGTGCCAGCAGCCACGGACAGGGGGCCCGCGAGCAGTACTTC
CASSHGQGAREQYF
>TRBV6-5|TRBJ2-1|once|TRBD1
TGTGCCAGCAGTTGGGGGACAGGGCCCAACAATGAGCAGTTCTTC
CASSWGTGPNNEQFF
>TRBV25-1|TRBJ1-6|-|-
TGTGCCAGCAGTCGAGGGCAGGAAGGGTCCTATAATTCACCCCTCCACTTT
CASSRGQEGSYNSPLHF
>TRBV5-4|TRBJ1-2|-|TRBD1
TGTGCCAGCAGCCAAGAAAAGGACAGGGGGAAGGATGGCTACACCTTC
CASSQEKDRGKDGYTF
>TRBV10-3|TRBJ2-3|-|-
TGTGCCATCAGTCATGTGTGGGGAGGCACAGATACGCAGTATTTT
CAISHVWGGTDTQYF
>TRBV27|TRBJ2-3|-|TRBD2
TGTGCCAGCAGTTCCCGGACTAGCGGAAACACAGATACGCAGTATTTT
CASSSRTSGNTDTQYF
>TRBV4-1|TRBJ2-3|-|-
TGCGCCAGCAGCCAAGTACTGCGAGATACGCAGTATTTT
CASSQVLRDTQYF
>TRBV7-2|TRBJ1-1|-|-
TGTGCCAGCAGCTTGGGAGCTTTCTTT
CASSLGAFF
>TRBV27|TRBJ1-1|few|-
TGTGCCAGCAGTTGGACAGTGAACACTGAAGCTTTCTTT
CASSWTVNTEAFF
>TRBV7-8|TRBJ1-2|-|TRBD1
TGTGCCAGCAGCCCAAGTTTGGGGCAGGGGGCGGGTGGCTACACCTTC
CASSPSLGQGAGGYTF
>TRBV6-6|TRBJ2-1|-|-
TGTGCCAGCAGGTATTCCCAGGGTCGGGAACAGTTCTTC
CASRYSQGREQFF
>TRBV4-1|TRBJ2-3|few|-
TGCGCCAGCAGCCAAGAACACAGTAGCACAGATACGCAGTATTTT
CASSQEHSSTDTQYF
>TRBV18|TRBJ2-1|-|TRBD1
TGTGCCAGCTCATCCCGACAGGGGCCCATCGATGAGCAGTTCTTC
CASSSRQGPIDEQFF
>TRBV15|TRBJ1-6|few|-
TGTGCCACCAGCACACAGGGTGGGAATAATTCACCCCTCCACTTT
CATSTQGGNNSPLHF
>TRBV19|TRBJ2-3|-|TRBD2
TGTGCCAGTAACCGGGGAGGCAGCGGGAGTTTCACAGATACGCAGTATTTT
CASNRGGSGSFTDTQYF
>TRBV10-3|TRBJ1-5|-|-
TGTGCCATCAGGGCAGGGGAGGGGTTGGGCAATCAGCCCCAGCATTTT
CAIRAGEGLGNQPQHF
>TRBV4-1|TRBJ1-6|-|-
TGCGCCAGCAGCCAAGCATCACCGGGAGGAAAAAATTCACCCCTCCACTTT
CASSQASPGGKNSPLHF
>TRBV19|TRBJ1-5|-|-
TGTGCCAGTAGTACCGCCCGCGGGGGTAGCAATCAGCCCCAGCATTTT
CASSTARGGSNQPQHF
>TRBV2|TRBJ2-3|-|-
TGTGCCAGCAGTGACTACTCCCCCTACACAGATACGCAGTATTTT
CASSDYSPYTDTQYF
>TRBV15|TRBJ1-1|-|-
TGTGCCACCAGCCTCCTTCGCGGGGGCACTGAAGCTTTCTTT
CATSLLRGGTEAFF
>TRBV6-6|TRBJ1-6|-|-
TGTGCCAGCGACCTGGGGAGCTCCTATAATTCACCCCTCCACTTT
CASDLGSSYNSPLHF
>TRBV7-9|TRBJ2-7|-|-
TGTGCCAGCAGCTCTCAATACGAGCAGTACTTC
CASSSQYEQYF
>TRBV7-9|TRBJ2-7|-|-
TGTGCCAGCAGTACAGTGGCCTACGAGCAGTACTTC
CASSTVAYEQYF
>TRBV15|TRBJ1-5|-|-
TGTGCCACCAGCAGAGCTGGGCAGGGCCATCAGCCCCAGCATTTT
CATSRAGQGHQPQHF
>TRBV7-9|TRBJ2-7|-|-
TGTGCCAGCAGCTTAGCTCCCAGATACGAGCAGTACTTC
CASSLAPRYEQYF
>TRBV7-9|TRBJ2-2|-|TRBD1
TGTGCCAGCAGCAACCCGGTCGGACAGGGGGCGAGTAACGGGGAGCTGTTTTTT
CASSNPVGQGASNGELFF
>TRBV5-4|TRBJ1-2|-|-
TGTGCCAGCAGCTTGGATAACTATGGCTACACCTTC
CASSLDNYGYTF
>TRBV7-2|TRBJ2-7|few|-
TGTGCCAGCAGCTTAACACTCGATATAAATTACGAGCAGTACTTC
CASSLTLDINYEQYF
>TRBV7-2|TRBJ1-1|-|-
TGTGCCAGCAGCCCTCGACCGAACACTGAAGCTTTCTTT
CASSPRPNTEAFF
>TRBV6-5|TRBJ2-7|-|TRBD1
TGTGCCAGCAGTTACTCCCGGGACAGCTACGAGCAGTACTTC
CASSYSRDSYEQYF
>TRBV7-9|TRBJ1-5|-|-
TGTGCCAGCAGCTTAGAGGCCCAGCAGCCCCAGCATTTT
CASSLEAQQPQHF
>TRBV2|TRBJ1-1|few|-
TGTGCCAGCAATGGGCGGACAGACACTGAAGCTTTCTTT
CASNGRTDTEAFF
>TRBV14|TRBJ2-1|-|-
TGTGCCAGCAGTAAGATAGGTGAGCAGTTCTTC
CASSKIGEQFF